These 17 T cell receptor beta chains came from one sample sequenced in a study of blood T cell repertoires in COVID-19. Some clones are missing from TCRdb's copy, which holds only in-frame ones; the method was immunoSEQ multiplex PCR. The sample carries about 350,000 clones, roughly 86% recorded once. The sequenced sample consisted of PBMCs or T cells enriched from blood (not recorded which). The receptors originated from a woman in her 30s who had been exposed to COVID-19.

The chain employs TRBV28 and TRBJ2-7; 8 nucleotides agree with TRBD2. The CDR3 runs 17 residues. Trimming removed 0 bases from V and 3 bases from J; junction bases left unmatched: 10. In germline, CDR1 is MDHEN, CDR2 SYDVKM. CDR3 in amino acids: CASSLWRLAGLGYEQYF. In DNA form, the CDR3 reads TGTGCCAGCAGTTTATGGCGTCTAGCGGGCCTCGGCTACGAGCAGTACTTC.

This clone came up a few times. The rearrangement uses TRBV28 and TRBJ2-2; 7 bases are a match to TRBD1. Trimming took 3 bases from V and 5 from J; bases not matched to a gene: 6. The length of the CDR3 is 15 residues. In germline, CDR1 is MDHEN, CDR2 SYDVKM. In DNA, the CDR3 is TGTGCCAGCAGTTTGGGGTCAGGGGGTACCGGGGAGCTGTTTTTT. Translating gives CASSLGSGGTGELFF.

The chain couples TRBV28 to TRBJ2-7; weak D call: TRBD1 (6 bases). Deletions cut 6 bases from V and 3 bases from J, with 12 bases between. The V gene's germline CDR1 is MDHEN and CDR2 SYDVKM. The CDR3 sequence is 13 residues long. This CDR3 reads CASRTGQRYEQYF. The DNA for the CDR3 is TGTGCCAGCAGGACCGGACAGCGCTACGAGCAGTACTTC. The entire variable domain, with the rest obtained from reference TRBV28 and TRBJ2-7, is as follows: DVKVTQSSRYLVKRTGEKVFLECVQDMDHENMFWYRQDPGLGLRLIYFSYDVKMKEKGDIPEGYSVSREKKERFSLILESASTNQTSMYLCASRTGQRYEQYFGPGTRLTVT.

The genes are TRBV27 and TRBJ2-1; D is possibly TRBD2 (5 bases). Trimming shortened V by 3 bases and J by 8 bases, and 8 bases separated the two germline ends. The germline V gene encodes CDR1 MNHEY and CDR2 SMNVEV (reference sequence). The CDR3 totals 12 residues. This CDR3 is CASSLAGYEQFF. CDR3 nucleotide sequence: TGTGCCAGCAGTTTGGCGGGTTATGAGCAGTTCTTC.

The chain combines TRBV11-2 with TRBJ1-4, with 7 bases lining up with TRBD1. The CDR3 consists of 12 residues. CDR1 is SGHAT and CDR2 is FQNNGV in the germline V gene. V lost 3 bases and J lost 11; bases outside the gene matches: 3. The CDR3 reads CASSFAGGKLFF. The CDR3 nucleotides are TGTGCCAGCAGCTTTGCAGGGGGGAAACTGTTTTTT.

The rearrangement joins TRBV27 to TRBJ2-7; D remains ambiguous. This CDR3 spans 11 amino acids. Germline V gives CDR1 MNHEY, CDR2 SMNVEV (reference sequence). The V gene lost 4 bases and the J gene lost 3 bases, with 4 bases spanning the gap. CDR3 in DNA: TGTGCCAGCAGTTCCAACTACGAGCAGTACTTC. Residues: CASSSNYEQYF.

The CDR3 DNA is TGTGCCAGTAGTAAGGGACAGGGCGGCTACGAGCAGTACTTC. The encoded protein is CASSKGQGGYEQYF. This rearrangement joins TRBV19 to TRBJ2-7; 9 nucleotides agree with TRBD1. The length of the CDR3 is 14 residues. The junction had 4 bases not matched to a gene; V was cut back by 4 bases and J by 3 bases. CDR1 and CDR2 (germline): LNHDA, SQIVND (reference sequence).

This rearrangement joins TRBV27 to TRBJ2-7, with 9 bases fitting TRBD1. The CDR3 extends over 14 amino acids. Germline values: CDR1 MNHEY, CDR2 SMNVEV (reference sequence). V gave up 6 bases and J gave up 4 bases; unmatched junction bases: 7. CDR3: CASSPGTGLYEQYF. For the CDR3, the DNA is TGTGCCAGCAGCCCCGGGACAGGGTTGTACGAGCAGTACTTC.

This chain connects TRBV5-4 to TRBJ1-5; no clear D gene. Germline CDR1 reads SGHNT; CDR2 reads YYREEE (reference sequence). The ends were cut back, 0 bases at V and 5 bases at J, with 12 bases in the middle. This CDR3 comprises 15 residues. The CDR3 sequence: CASSLDPQSYQPQHF. The CDR3 DNA reads as TGTGCCAGCAGCTTGGATCCCCAATCATATCAGCCCCAGCATTTT.

This clone was seen once. J is TRBJ1-5 and V is TRBV29-1; TRBD1 matches 10 bases. The V and J ends lost 0 bases and 4 bases, in that order; junction bases with no gene match: 6. The CDR3 extends over 16 amino acids. Looked up from germline, CDR1 is SQVTM and CDR2 is ANQGSEA. CDR3 region: CSVEDRDRGMNQPQHF. CDR3 DNA sequence: TGCAGCGTTGAAGATCGGGACAGGGGTATGAATCAGCCCCAGCATTTT.

The chain recombines TRBV6-5 with TRBJ2-5; 12 bases fit TRBD2. This CDR3 comprises 15 residues. The V gene end was trimmed by 6 bases and the J gene end by 1 base; junction bases not matched to a gene: 3. Germline CDR1 is MNHEY and CDR2 is SVGAGI. CDR3: CASRTTSGSQETQYF. CDR3 nucleotides: TGTGCCAGCAGGACGACTAGCGGGAGCCAAGAGACCCAGTACTTC.

The chain employs TRBV30 and TRBJ1-5; D perhaps matches TRBD1 (5 bases). Germline V lookup: CDR1 GTSNPN, CDR2 SVGIG (reference sequence). Trimming cost V 0 bases and J 1 base, with 7 bases left between them. This CDR3 comprises 14 residues. The CDR3 sequence: CAWSVGLSNQPQHF. The CDR3, as DNA: TGTGCCTGGAGTGTGGGACTCAGCAATCAGCCCCAGCATTTT.

The J gene is TRBJ1-2, the V gene TRBV7-6; weak D call: TRBD1 (5 bases). V gave up 5 bases and J gave up 8 bases, with 21 bases separating them. Germline V CDR1 and CDR2: SGHVS, FNYEAQ. The CDR3 sequence is 15 residues long. The CDR3 sequence: CASSDSWGGTVGYTF. As DNA, the CDR3 is TGTGCCAGCAGCGACTCCTGGGGGGGTACCGTAGGCTACACCTTC.

V usage is TRBV7-3 and J usage is TRBJ1-1; the D is unclear. Deletions cut 1 base from V and 1 base from J, with 7 bases between. The germline gives CDR1 SGHTA, CDR2 FQGTGA. The CDR3 totals 14 residues. The CDR3 DNA is TGTGCCAGCAGCTTAAGTCCGGGGAACACTGAAGCTTTCTTT. Translation: CASSLSPGNTEAFF.

This chain joins TRBV7-8 and TRBJ2-7; D unresolved. The CDR3 length is 13 residues. The V and J ends lost 6 bases and 3 bases respectively, with 12 bases between them. Per germline, CDR1 SGHVS and CDR2 FQNEAQ. CDR3 protein: CASRKENSYEQYF. DNA for the CDR3: TGTGCCAGCAGGAAAGAGAACAGCTACGAGCAGTACTTC.

The sample holds a few counts of this clone. This chain links TRBV27 with TRBJ2-7, with TRBD1 as a possible D gene (6 bases). The V end lost 2 bases, the J end lost 12 bases, and 17 bases lay between the germline ends. The CDR3 runs to 13 residues. Germline-derived CDR1 and CDR2 are MNHEY and SMNVEV (reference sequence). The CDR3, as DNA: TGTGCCAGCAGTTTAGGGGGCCATAGTGGTCTGTACTTC. As protein: CASSLGGHSGLYF.

The table lists this clone with a count of one. The chain is built from TRBV2 and TRBJ2-1; TRBD2 matches 12 bases. The CDR3 has 17 amino acids. V lost 8 bases, J lost 0 bases, and 8 bases stayed unmatched. CDR1 and CDR2 from the germline V gene are SNHLY and FYNNEI. The CDR3, as DNA: TGTGCCAGCTGGACTAGCGGGACCGGGAGCTCCTACAATGAGCAGTTCTTC. This codes for CASWTSGTGSSYNEQFF.